This section outlines one TCR beta chain sequence together with its context. Its antigen is unknown. Trimming shortened V by 4 bases and J by 4 bases, and 13 bases separated the two germline ends. The CDR3 totals 14 residues. Germline CDR1 and CDR2: MNHNY and SVGAGI (reference sequence). These data come from a study of T cell responses to AZD1222 COVID-19 vaccine. Study-wide findings and caveats: Spike-specific TCR repertoires showed rising breadth and depth after two AZD1222 doses.

Sequencing was performed with immunoSEQ multiplex PCR; in TCRdb, only in-frame clones are kept and a portion is missing. This sample carries about 140,000 clones, under 95% of them seen once, and the ten largest clones take 1.1% to 1.5%. This TCR was recovered from an adult in good health. Material: peripheral blood, obtained on day 0 of AZD1222 vaccination. V is TRBV6-6 and J is TRBJ1-2; D is unresolved. CDR3 amino acids: CASSFPELTYGYTF. The CDR3 region has the DNA TGTGCCAGCAGTTTCCCAGAGCTTACCTATGGCTACACCTTC.